Here is one TCR beta chain with its context. Its antigen is not identified. 60 Vbeta and 13 Jbeta primers were used in PCR. The data were produced by immunoSEQ multiplex PCR, yet TCRdb's version contains in-frame clones alone and is incomplete. The sample lists roughly 150,000 clones; approximately 80% were seen once. This specimen comes from a study of cytomegalovirus exposure and HLA in healthy donors. Germline CDR1 reads SNHLY; CDR2 reads FYNNEI. This CDR3 spans 14 amino acids. Trimming removed 2 bases from V and 5 bases from J, with 10 bases in between. Overall study results and limits: Sequencing depth roughly uniform across donors was assumed in presence/absence analyses. Accurate HLA-A and HLA-B prediction from TCR beta sequences was reported for most subjects.

The rearrangement uses TRBV2 and TRBJ2-1, with D possibly being TRBD2 (6 bases). Sequenced: PBMCs. The clonotype comes from a woman aged 45-65 years in good health and CMV-seropositive. CDR3 amino acids: CASSEPGGDNEQFF. In DNA form, the CDR3 reads TGTGCCAGCAGTGAACCCGGGGGTGACAATGAGCAGTTCTTC.